This T cell receptor (beta chain) was recovered during a study of blood T cell repertoires in COVID-19. Study-wide context: Italy, Spain and the United States were the sources of the convalescent and acute COVID-19 samples. Sample material is recorded as cDNA or gDNA derived from T cells, B-cell-depleted T cells, or PBMCs.

Under the authors' procedure: Amplification from reference gene primers served as the basis for estimated nucleated cell counts. TCRdb keeps only in-frame clones here, not all; method: immunoSEQ multiplex PCR. The V and J calls and clone size were taken over from that table, and D and trimming were inferred from the DNA. The repertoire holds about 65,000 clones, approximately 95% seen once, with approximately 2.9% in the top ten. The CDR3 totals 14 residues. Germline assignment: CDR1 SGHRS and CDR2 YFSETQ. V was clipped by 3 bases and J by 2 bases; unmatched bases: 1. The sample was peripheral blood. This TCR was recovered from a man aged 70-80 years with active COVID-19. The rearrangement joins TRBV5-1 to TRBJ1-2; 10 bases align to TRBD1. The CDR3 spells CASSSGQGNYGYTF. CDR3 coding DNA: TGCGCCAGCAGCTCGGGACAGGGGAACTATGGCTACACCTTC.